This T cell receptor beta chain was recovered during a study of blood T cell repertoires in COVID-19. Germline V CDR1 and CDR2: SGHVS, FQNEAQ. This CDR3 is built from 17 residues. V gave up 1 base and J gave up 9 bases, with 19 bases separating them. Produced via immunoSEQ multiplex PCR; TCRdb's table is partial and in-frame only. Of some 120,000 clones in the sample, 85% to 90% were seen once. This chain joins TRBV7-8 and TRBJ1-6; the D is unclear. The sequenced sample consisted of peripheral blood. The TCR sequence derives from a man aged 50 to 60 with acute or convalescent COVID-19. CDR3 sequence: CASSLGSGVDFGSPLHF. CDR3 nucleotide sequence: TGTGCCAGCAGCTTAGGATCCGGGGTGGACTTCGGTTCACCCCTCCACTTT.